Below are 11 T cell receptor beta chains sequenced from a single sample in a study of T cells after yellow fever vaccination. TCRdb re-called the 5' RACE reads with MiXCR, one entry per CDR3 protein. The repertoire holds 100,000 to 150,000 distinct CDR3 sequences, with about 15% as singletons. The sequencing used CD8+ T cells sorted from PBMCs, collected 5 days after the yellow fever booster vaccination. All receptors come from a man between 18 and 35 years old who received the YFV17D yellow fever vaccine.

The CDR3 DNA reads as TGTGCCAGCAGCGCCTCTAGCGGCTGGTTACCAGATACGCAGTATTTT. Translation gives CASSASSGWLPDTQYF. This rearrangement joins TRBV7-3 to TRBJ2-3; 7 bases line up with TRBD2. With V trimmed by 5 bases and J by 4 bases, 12 bases remained unmatched. The germline CDR1 and CDR2 sequences are SGHTA and FQGTGA. This CDR3 has 16 residues. Full variable domain (outside the CDR3, taken from reference TRBV7-3 and TRBJ2-3): GAGVSQTPSNKVTEKGKYVELRCDPISGHTALYWYRQSLGQGPEFLIYFQGTGAADDSGLPNDRFFAVRPEGSVSTLKIQRTERGDSAVYLCASSASSGWLPDTQYFGPGTRLTVL.

This clonotype turned up a few times. The chain links TRBV27 to TRBJ2-3; possibly TRBD1 for D (5 bases). Trimming stripped 0 bases from V and 2 bases from J, with 9 bases between. The CDR3 sequence is 15 residues long. Germline V CDR1 and CDR2: MNHEY, SMNVEV (reference sequence). The CDR3 DNA reads as TGTGCCAGCAGTTTATCTTACAGGCTCACAGATACGCAGTATTTT. This gives the protein CASSLSYRLTDTQYF.

In this sample, this clonotype turned up many times. CDR3 DNA sequence: TGTGCCAGCATAGGGACAGAAAACTACGAGCAGTACTTC. It encodes CASIGTENYEQYF. V usage is TRBV2 and J usage is TRBJ2-7, with 7 positions matching TRBD1. CDR3 length equals 13 residues. Germline CDR1 reads SNHLY; CDR2 reads FYNNEI. V was pared by 7 bases and J by 3 bases, with 6 bases of the junction left unmatched.

This clonotype was observed a handful of times. V is TRBV6-5 and J is TRBJ2-1, with 10 nucleotides matching TRBD1. CDR3 length equals 13 residues. The J segment lost 7 bases and the V segment lost 8 bases, leaving 5 bases of the junction unmatched. Looked up from germline, CDR1 is MNHEY and CDR2 is SVGAGI. CDR3 nucleotides: TGTGCCAGCTCGCCGGGACAGGGGAATGAGCAGTTCTTC. It specifies CASSPGQGNEQFF.

CDR3 bases: TGTGCCAGCAGCCTCCAGGGAGAGGAACTGTTTTTT. It specifies CASSLQGEELFF. The rearrangement uses TRBV4-2 and TRBJ1-4; possible D gene TRBD1, 5 bases. Germline V gives CDR1 LGHNA, CDR2 YNFKEQ. Trimming removed 4 bases from V and 12 bases from J, with 12 bases in between. The CDR3 sequence is 12 residues long.

This chain uses TRBV5-1 with TRBJ2-6; TRBD2 matches 7 bases. With V trimmed by 4 bases and J by 1 base, 11 bases remained unmatched. Germline assignment: CDR1 SGHRS and CDR2 YFSETQ. The CDR3 runs 18 residues. The CDR3 DNA is TGCGCCAGCAGCGGGGGGGTGTCAGACCGTTCTGGGGCCAACGTCCTGACTTTC. This sequence encodes CASSGGVSDRSGANVLTF.

V and J are TRBV11-2 and TRBJ2-7, with 7 positions matching TRBD1. Trimming removed 4 bases from V and 0 bases from J; junction bases left unmatched: 9. The CDR3 has 16 amino acids. Looked up from germline, CDR1 is SGHAT and CDR2 is FQNNGV. In nucleotides, the CDR3 is TGTGCCAGCAGCTGGTATCCAGGACAGGTCTCCTACGAGCAGTACTTC. Its protein product is CASSWYPGQVSYEQYF.

The chain uses TRBV9 and TRBJ1-1; D remains ambiguous. V was shortened by 4 bases and J by 4 bases, with 14 bases between the two germline ends. Looked up from germline, CDR1 is SGDLS and CDR2 is YYNGEE. This CDR3 spans 14 amino acids. CDR3 coding DNA: TGTGCCAGCAGCTTAAGAAATGTGGGCACTGAAGCTTTCTTT. Translated: CASSLRNVGTEAFF.

This clonotype was counted a few times. V is TRBV29-1 and J is TRBJ1-2; TRBD1 agrees at 7 bases. V lost 4 bases, J lost 8 bases, and 4 bases stayed unmatched. The CDR3 runs to 11 residues. Germline CDR1 SQVTM, CDR2 ANQGSEA. In DNA form, the CDR3 reads TGCAGCGTTGGGGACAGCGCGGGCTACACCTTC. This codes for CSVGDSAGYTF.

V gene TRBV3-1 combines with J gene TRBJ1-6, with D maybe TRBD1 (6 bases). The CDR3 has 16 amino acids. The germline gives CDR1 LGHDT, CDR2 YNNKEL (reference sequence). V lost 3 bases, J lost 9 bases, and 18 bases lay in between. Here the CDR3 reads CASSQSRGGYGSPLHF. DNA of the CDR3: TGTGCCAGCAGCCAGTCGAGGGGGGGGTACGGTTCACCCCTCCACTTT.

This clonotype showed up just once. This chain uses TRBV9 with TRBJ1-4, with 11 bases fitting TRBD1. The CDR3 length is 15 residues. Germline CDR1 reads SGDLS; CDR2 reads YYNGEE. Germline trimming cut 3 bases from V and 8 bases from J; bases unmatched to any gene: 6. The CDR3 sequence: CASSEGQGGVEKLFF. The CDR3 coding sequence is TGTGCCAGCAGCGAGGGACAGGGGGGTGTCGAAAAACTGTTTTTT.